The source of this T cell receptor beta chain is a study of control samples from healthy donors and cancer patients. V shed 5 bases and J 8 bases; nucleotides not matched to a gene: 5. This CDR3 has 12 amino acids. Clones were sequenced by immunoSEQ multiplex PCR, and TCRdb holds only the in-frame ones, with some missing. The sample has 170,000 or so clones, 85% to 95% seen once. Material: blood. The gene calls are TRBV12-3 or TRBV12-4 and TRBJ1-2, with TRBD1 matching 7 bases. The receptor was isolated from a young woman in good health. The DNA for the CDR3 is TGTGCCAGCAGTCGCAGGGGGAACGGCTACACCTTC. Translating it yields CASSRRGNGYTF.